The rows below give T cell receptor beta chains drawn from one sample of a study of CD8+ T cells in alopecia areata. TCRdb's table, derived via immunoSEQ multiplex PCR, lists solely in-frame clones and lacks some. The sample records around 200,000 clones, around 58% being singletons. The sample in question was CD8+ T cells sorted from blood, obtained at week 24, from a patient treated with tofacitinib. All receptors come from a human donor with alopecia areata. Both conserved end residues are part of each CDR3. D genes are given only for firm matches. Clone size is given for some rows only: seen once, a few or many times, or a class if the clone is expanded.

j_call clone_size v_call d_call cdr3_aa cdr3_nt
TRBJ2-3 NA TRBV23-1 NA CASSQSARGTDTQYF TGCGCCAGCAGTCAATCGGCCAGGGGTACAGATACGCAGTATTTT
TRBJ2-3 NA TRBV13 TRBD2 CASSPGGPADTQYF TGTGCCAGCAGCCCGGGGGGGCCTGCAGATACGCAGTATTTT
TRBJ1-5 few TRBV30 NA CAWSQVGGDQPQHF TGTGCCTGGAGCCAAGTCGGGGGAGATCAGCCCCAGCATTTT
TRBJ2-1 NA TRBV11-2 NA CASSHKGYEQFF TGTGCCAGCAGCCATAAGGGTTATGAGCAGTTCTTC
TRBJ2-1 NA TRBV2 NA CASEGRNEQFF TGTGCCAGCGAGGGAAGGAATGAGCAGTTCTTC
TRBJ2-5 NA TRBV4-2 TRBD1 CASSRERGHETQYF TGTGCCAGCAGCCGAGAAAGGGGGCATGAGACCCAGTACTTC
TRBJ2-2 NA TRBV5-1 TRBD1 CASSLPRDRGTEGTGELFF TGCGCCAGCAGCTTGCCCCGGGACAGGGGGACGGAAGGCACCGGGGAGCTGTTTTTT
TRBJ2-5 NA TRBV2 TRBD1 CATSWGPGQKETQYF TGTGCCACTTCATGGGGACCGGGACAGAAAGAGACCCAGTACTTC
TRBJ1-1 large TRBV7-2 NA CASSLVTGSEAFF TGTGCCAGCAGCTTAGTCACCGGGTCTGAAGCTTTCTTT
TRBJ2-3 NA TRBV9 TRBD2 CASSVELAASTDTQYF TGTGCCAGCAGCGTAGAGCTAGCGGCATCTACAGATACGCAGTATTTT
TRBJ2-5 NA TRBV11-2 NA CASSSRETQETQYF TGTGCCAGCAGCAGCCGGGAGACCCAAGAGACCCAGTACTTC
TRBJ2-1 NA TRBV7-9 TRBD2 CASRKAGGYNEQFF TGTGCCAGCAGAAAAGCGGGGGGATACAATGAGCAGTTCTTC
TRBJ2-2 few TRBV7-8 NA CASSLYTGELFF TGTGCCAGCAGCTTGTACACCGGGGAGCTGTTTTTT
TRBJ1-1 NA TRBV29-1 NA CSVDTWVNTEAFF TGCAGCGTTGATACCTGGGTAAACACTGAAGCTTTCTTT
TRBJ2-7 NA TRBV29-1 NA CSPEVYRDTNYEQYF TGCAGCCCTGAGGTGTATCGGGACACCAACTACGAGCAGTACTTC
TRBJ2-3 NA TRBV6-1 NA CASSEWGPADTQYF TGTGCCAGCAGTGAATGGGGGCCAGCAGATACGCAGTATTTT
TRBJ2-1 NA TRBV30 NA CAWSLELGISNEQFF TGTGCCTGGAGTCTCGAACTAGGTATAAGCAATGAGCAGTTCTTC
TRBJ2-2 NA TRBV10-2 NA CARSGTYTGELFF TGCGCCAGGTCCGGGACATACACCGGGGAGCTGTTTTTT
TRBJ2-7 NA TRBV2 TRBD1 CASSPDRGRTYEQYF TGTGCCAGCAGTCCGGACAGGGGGCGCACCTACGAGCAGTACTTC
TRBJ2-3 NA TRBV11-2 NA CASSSSLGGVDTQYF TGTGCCAGCAGCTCCTCTCTTGGGGGTGTAGATACGCAGTATTTT
TRBJ2-1 few TRBV30 TRBD1 CAWTPGTGSWNEQFF TGTGCCTGGACGCCCGGGACAGGGTCTTGGAATGAGCAGTTCTTC
TRBJ2-7 NA TRBV4-2 TRBD2 CASSHRISGETSYEQYF TGTGCCAGCAGCCATCGTATTAGCGGGGAGACCTCCTACGAGCAGTACTTC
TRBJ2-3 NA TRBV5-1 NA CASSLTDTQYF TGCGCCAGCAGCTTGACAGATACGCAGTATTTT
TRBJ2-1 once TRBV5-6 TRBD2 CASAPGGRLDEQFF TGTGCCAGCGCGCCGGGGGGGCGGTTAGATGAGCAGTTCTTC
TRBJ2-3 NA TRBV9 NA CASSPITGRDTQYF TGTGCCAGCAGCCCAATTACAGGGCGAGATACGCAGTATTTT
TRBJ2-7 NA TRBV27 TRBD1 CASSSMTGTYEQYF TGTGCCAGCAGTTCAATGACAGGGACCTACGAGCAGTACTTC
TRBJ1-1 NA TRBV29-1 NA CSVVRNTEAFF TGCAGCGTTGTACGGAACACTGAAGCTTTCTTT
TRBJ2-1 NA TRBV29-1 TRBD2 CSVVAGGYYNEQFF TGCAGCGTTGTAGCGGGGGGGTACTACAATGAGCAGTTCTTC
TRBJ2-7 NA TRBV2 TRBD1 CASSGSGQGPYEQYF TGTGCCAGCAGTGGTTCTGGACAGGGTCCCTACGAGCAGTACTTC
TRBJ2-5 NA TRBV6-5 TRBD1 CASRSRQGSETQYF TGTGCCAGCAGATCACGACAGGGCTCAGAGACCCAGTACTTC
TRBJ1-1 NA TRBV2 NA CASSGNMNTEAFF TGTGCCAGCAGTGGGAACATGAACACTGAAGCTTTCTTT
TRBJ2-7 few TRBV6-1 NA CASRSPDEQYF TGTGCCAGCAGAAGTCCGGACGAGCAGTACTTC
TRBJ2-5 NA TRBV7-8 TRBD2 CASSSSGGGKETQYF TGTGCCAGCAGCTCCTCGGGGGGAGGGAAAGAGACCCAGTACTTC
TRBJ1-1 NA TRBV15 NA CATSYRGNTEAFF TGTGCCACCAGCTATCGGGGGAACACTGAAGCTTTCTTT
TRBJ1-1 NA TRBV6-5 NA CASLRAGDTEAFF TGTGCCAGCCTAAGGGCGGGAGACACTGAAGCTTTCTTT
TRBJ2-7 few TRBV7-2 TRBD2 CASSRTLAGGGYEQYF TGTGCCAGCAGCAGAACCCTAGCGGGGGGCGGCTACGAGCAGTACTTC
TRBJ2-3 few TRBV29-1 NA CSVEVGVEPLFTDTQYF TGCAGCGTTGAGGTCGGGGTCGAACCACTCTTCACAGATACGCAGTATTTT
TRBJ1-5 NA TRBV15 NA CATSRGKGANQPQHF TGTGCCACCAGCAGAGGTAAGGGCGCCAATCAGCCCCAGCATTTT
TRBJ1-5 NA TRBV27 NA CASSLTAGQYSNQPQHF TGTGCCAGCAGTTTGACAGCTGGACAATATAGCAATCAGCCCCAGCATTTT
TRBJ2-2 NA TRBV20-1 NA CSALHIGELFF TGCAGTGCTCTTCATATCGGGGAGCTGTTTTTT
TRBJ2-5 NA TRBV13 NA CASSLQSQETQYF TGTGCCAGCAGCCTACAGAGCCAAGAGACCCAGTACTTC
TRBJ2-1 NA TRBV7-9 TRBD1 CASSGPGQGYNEQFF TGTGCCAGCAGCGGGCCGGGACAGGGGTACAATGAGCAGTTCTTC
TRBJ1-2 few TRBV7-9 NA CASSGGGVRDGYTF TGTGCCAGCAGTGGAGGCGGGGTTCGGGATGGCTACACCTTC
TRBJ2-2 NA TRBV4-1 TRBD1 CASSRNRGDTGELFF TGCGCCAGCAGCCGGAACAGGGGAGACACCGGGGAGCTGTTTTTT
TRBJ1-1 NA TRBV30 NA CAWKNPKGLRGAEAFF TGTGCCTGGAAAAACCCCAAGGGACTGCGGGGGGCTGAAGCTTTCTTT
TRBJ2-4 NA TRBV5-6 NA CASSFGNIQYF TGTGCCAGCAGCTTCGGAAACATTCAGTACTTC
TRBJ2-7 NA TRBV29-1 TRBD1 CSVLGQGAYEQYF TGCAGCGTCCTGGGACAGGGGGCCTACGAGCAGTACTTC
TRBJ2-1 few TRBV4-1 NA CASSLSDRPPYNEQFF TGCGCCAGCAGCCTATCAGACAGGCCCCCATACAATGAGCAGTTCTTC
TRBJ1-1 NA TRBV10-3 NA CAISPGRALAEAFF TGTGCCATCAGCCCGGGCCGGGCATTGGCTGAAGCTTTCTTT
TRBJ2-7 NA TRBV30 NA CASLGAAYEQYF TGTGCGAGTCTTGGGGCGGCCTACGAGCAGTACTTC
TRBJ2-1 NA TRBV19 NA CASSIAAAEQFF TGTGCCAGTAGTATTGCAGCAGCCGAGCAGTTCTTC
TRBJ2-5 NA TRBV7-9 NA CASSWKQVQETQYF TGTGCCAGCAGCTGGAAACAGGTCCAAGAGACCCAGTACTTC
TRBJ1-5 NA TRBV30 NA CAWSVDRLSNQPQHF TGTGCCTGGAGTGTAGACAGGCTCTCCAATCAGCCCCAGCATTTT
TRBJ2-1 NA TRBV29-1 NA CSVLTGSSYNEQFF TGCAGCGTCCTTACAGGGAGCTCCTACAATGAGCAGTTCTTC
TRBJ1-1 NA TRBV30 TRBD1 CAWSHPPGQGITEAFF TGTGCCTGGAGTCACCCGCCGGGACAGGGGATCACTGAAGCTTTCTTT